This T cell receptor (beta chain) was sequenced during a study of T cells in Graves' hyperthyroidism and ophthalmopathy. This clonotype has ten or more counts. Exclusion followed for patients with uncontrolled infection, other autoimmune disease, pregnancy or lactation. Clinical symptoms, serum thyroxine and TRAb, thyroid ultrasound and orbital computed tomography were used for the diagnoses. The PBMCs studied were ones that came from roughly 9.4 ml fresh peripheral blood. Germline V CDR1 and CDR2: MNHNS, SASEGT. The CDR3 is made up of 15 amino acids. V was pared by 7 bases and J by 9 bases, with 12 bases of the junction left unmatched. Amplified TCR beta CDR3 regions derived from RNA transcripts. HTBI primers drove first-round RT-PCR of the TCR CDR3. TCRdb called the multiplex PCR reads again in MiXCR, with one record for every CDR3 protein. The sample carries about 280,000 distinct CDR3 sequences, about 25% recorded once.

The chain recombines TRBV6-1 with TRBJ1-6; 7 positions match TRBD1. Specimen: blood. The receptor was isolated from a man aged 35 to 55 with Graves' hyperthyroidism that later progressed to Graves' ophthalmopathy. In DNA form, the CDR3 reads TGTGCCAGCACTACTAGGGGGCACAGGGGTTCACCCCTCCACTTT. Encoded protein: CASTTRGHRGSPLHF.